This T cell receptor (beta chain) was retrieved from a study of molecular identifiers for immune sequencing clone quantification. Study-level results: Spiked Jurkat TCR RNA originating from one cell could reportedly be identified amid more than 800,000 naive cells.

Germline-derived CDR1 and CDR2 are SGHRS and YFSETQ. There are 16 residues in the CDR3. Regarding this clonotype: Its target is unknown. A read error is possible here, since a much larger clone lies one base away.

TCRdb independently ran MiXCR on the PCR reads; one entry per CDR3 protein. This sample carries some 580,000 distinct CDR3 sequences, around 25% of them seen once, and the ten largest clones take about 0.84%. The clonotype was recovered from a human donor in good health. Some libraries in this study had Jurkat cell RNA spiked in. Sequencing was performed on naive CD8+ T cells from blood, with Jurkat cell RNA spiked in. Stated subset: FACS-sorted CD8+CD4-CCR7+CD45RA+ naive T cells. The chain recombines TRBV5-1 with TRBJ2-3; 7 bases map to TRBD1. The DNA of the CDR3 is TGCGCCAGCAGCTGGGGACAGCCGGGATACACAGATACGCGGTATTTT. Translated, it gives CASSWGQPGYTDTRYF. The full variable domain, in which reference TRBV5-1 and TRBJ2-3 provide the parts outside the CDR3, is KAGVTQTPRYLIKTRGQQVTLSCSPISGHRSVSWYQQTPGQGLQFLFEYFSETQRNKGNFPGRFSGRQFSNSRSEMNVSTLELGDSALYLCASSWGQPGYTDTRYFGPGTRLTVL.